The next 8 T cell receptor beta chains were all read from a single sample in a study of T cells in Graves' hyperthyroidism and ophthalmopathy. The source material, RNA transcripts, was used to amplify TCR beta CDR3 regions. Using the HTBI primer set, a first-round RT-PCR was run on the TCR CDR3. TCRdb reprocessed the multiplex PCR reads with MiXCR, giving one entry per CDR3 protein. Among around 540,000 distinct CDR3 sequences listed, about half were seen once. The sample consisted of peripheral blood or thyroid tissue (not recorded which). The receptors stem from a woman aged 18-29 years with Graves' hyperthyroidism.

This clonotype appeared a few times. The rearrangement joins TRBV7-6 to TRBJ2-7; 14 bases fit TRBD2. CDR1 and CDR2 (germline): SGHVS, FNYEAQ. The CDR3 spans 15 residues. Germline trimming cut 5 bases from V and 9 bases from J; bases unmatched to any gene: 9. The DNA of the CDR3 is TGTGCCAGCAGCGGGGGGACTAGCGGGAGTTTGGTGCAGTACTTC. This translates into CASSGGTSGSLVQYF.

This chain connects TRBV7-6 to TRBJ1-2; possibly TRBD1 for D (6 bases). V lost 8 bases, J lost 4 bases, and 20 bases lay in between. This CDR3 region has 15 residues. In germline, CDR1 is SGHVS, CDR2 FNYEAQ. The CDR3 loop reads CASGPNRALIYGYTF. Here the CDR3 DNA reads TGTGCCAGCGGCCCCAACAGGGCTTTGATCTATGGCTACACCTTC.

This clonotype was recorded once. The CDR3 DNA follows: TGCAGTGCTAGACTGGGGGGTACCTACGAGCAGTACTTC. This translates into CSARLGGTYEQYF. The J gene is TRBJ2-7, the V gene TRBV20-1; D is perhaps TRBD2 (6 bases). Trimming stripped 2 bases from V and 2 bases from J, with 10 bases between. The CDR3 is 13 amino acids. CDR1 is DFQATT and CDR2 is SNEGSKA in the germline V gene (reference sequence).

This clonotype showed up many times. The J gene is TRBJ1-6, the V gene TRBV7-2, with a weak D call TRBD1 (6 bases). The germline V gene has CDR1 SGHTA and CDR2 FQGNSA. V gave up 4 bases and J gave up 7 bases, with 17 bases separating them. There are 16 residues in the CDR3. As DNA, the CDR3 is TGTGCCAGCAGCTCGATACGAGACAGGAGGAATTCACCCCTCCACTTT. Translation gives CASSSIRDRRNSPLHF. Full variable domain (missing parts from reference TRBV7-2 and TRBJ1-6): GAGVSQSPSNKVTEKGKDVELRCDPISGHTALYWYRQSLGQGLEFLIYFQGNSAPDKSGLPSDRFSAERTGGSVSTLTIQRTQQEDSAVYLCASSSIRDRRNSPLHFGNGTRLTVT.

A single count supports this clonotype. One junction end does not reproduce the germline sequence, and a read error may be involved. The gene calls are TRBV2 and TRBJ2-2, with 8 bases matching TRBD1. Germline V gene data show CDR1 as SNHLY and CDR2 as FYNNEI. CDR3 length: 15 residues. This CDR3 is CASSATRGLAGELYF. DNA for the CDR3: TGTGCCAGCAGTGCTACCAGGGGGCTAGCCGGGGAGCTGTACTTC. Drawing the rest from reference TRBV2 and TRBJ2-2, the complete variable domain is EPEVTQTPSHQVTQMGQEVILRCVPISNHLYFYWYRQILGQKVEFLVSFYNNEISEKSEIFDDQFSVERPDGSNFTLKIRSTKLEDSAMYFCASSATRGLAGELYFGEGSRLTVL.

This clonotype was seen more than once but under ten times. The chain joins TRBV9 to TRBJ1-6; a weak D match, TRBD1 (6 bases). Trimming removed 4 bases from V and 0 bases from J, with 17 bases in between. The CDR3 totals 18 residues. From germline, CDR1 is SGDLS and CDR2 YYNGEE. This chain's CDR3 is CASSTTGGLSSYNSPLHF. The CDR3 DNA follows: TGTGCCAGCAGCACGACCGGGGGCCTAAGCTCCTATAATTCACCCCTCCACTTT.

The rearrangement joins TRBV14 to TRBJ1-3; possible D gene TRBD1, 5 bases. V was clipped by 4 bases and J by 6 bases, with 13 bases between them. This CDR3 has 14 amino acids. Germline CDR1 and CDR2: SGHDN and FVKESK. The CDR3 DNA sequence: TGTGCCAGCAGCCCCTGGGGAGGGGAAAACACCATATATTTT. This gives the protein CASSPWGGENTIYF.

This clonotype was recorded a few times. The CDR3 reads CASGIGLAGGEQYF. The CDR3 bases are TGTGCCAGCGGGATTGGCCTAGCGGGAGGCGAGCAGTACTTC. This chain joins TRBV12-3 or TRBV12-4 and TRBJ2-7; TRBD2 agrees at 11 bases. V trimming: 8 bases; J trimming: 6 bases; junction bases outside the gene matches: 9. This CDR3 has 14 residues.